A selection of T cell receptor beta chains follows, all from one sample in a study of blood T cells in healthy people across ages. TCRdb itself ran the 5' RACE reads through MiXCR, one entry per CDR3 protein. The table lists about 1,400,000 distinct CDR3 sequences, around two fifths of them singletons. Sequencing was performed on blood. The receptors come from a woman aged 18-29 years in good health. CDR3s include the opening cysteine and the closing phenylalanine or tryptophan. A D gene is named only where the DNA matches it firmly. Only some rows state a clone size, as once, few, many or a class for expanded clones.

TRBD2	TRBJ2-3	TRBV11-2	-	TGTGCCAGCAGCCCCCTCCAAAGACTAGCGGGGGGGCCGGCCACAGATACGCAGTATTTT	CASSPLQRLAGGPATDTQYF
-	TRBJ2-3	TRBV4-1	few	TGCGCCAGCAGCCAAGCTCGGACTAACACAGATACGCAGTATTTT	CASSQARTNTDTQYF
TRBD1	TRBJ2-5	TRBV7-2	few	TGTGCCAGCAGCTTACAGACAGGGTACCAAGAGACCCAGTACTTC	CASSLQTGYQETQYF
TRBD2	TRBJ2-1	TRBV3-1	-	TGTGCCAGCAGCCAAGGAAAAAGGGAGGGAGGGGCCACCTTGGGGAATGAGCAGTTCTTC	CASSQGKREGGATLGNEQFF
TRBD1	TRBJ1-2	TRBV6-1	few	TGTGCCAGCAGCCCATCGGACAGGGCGAACTATGGCTACACCTTC	CASSPSDRANYGYTF
TRBD2	TRBJ2-3	TRBV29-1	-	TGCAGCGTTGACGATGGACTAGCGGGTTTCTCAGATACGCGGTATTTT	CSVDDGLAGFSDTRYF
TRBD1	TRBJ1-2	TRBV24-1	-	TGTGCCACCAGTGAACACACGGGACAGGGAGGCGGTGGCTACACCTTC	CATSEHTGQGGGGYTF
TRBD1	TRBJ1-6	TRBV12-3/TRBV12-4	-	TGTGCCAGCAACCCACAGGGGTGGAATTCACCCCTCCACTTT	CASNPQGWNSPLHF
TRBD2	TRBJ2-7	TRBV5-1	many	TGCGCCAGCAGCTTGGGCTCAGGGACTAGCGGGAGCGAGCAGTACTTC	CASSLGSGTSGSEQYF
TRBD1	TRBJ2-5	TRBV12-3/TRBV12-4	-	TGTGCCAGCACCCTGACAGGGGTAGAGACCCAGTACTTC	CASTLTGVETQYF
-	TRBJ1-2	TRBV2	-	TGTGCCGGCAAGGGGTGGGTGTATTATGGCTACACCTTC	CAGKGWVYYGYTF
-	TRBJ1-1	TRBV20-1	-	TGCAGTGCTCGCGGGGGGGCGGAACGTGCGGACACTGAAGCTTTCTTT	CSARGGAERADTEAFF
TRBD2	TRBJ2-7	TRBV20-1	few	TGCAGTGAAGTCGGGGGGGCCGATTACGAGCAGTACTTC	CSEVGGADYEQYF
TRBD1	TRBJ1-2	TRBV6-5	-	TGTGCCAGCAGTTACGACAGGGAGACCTATGGCTACACCTTC	CASSYDRETYGYTF
-	TRBJ2-1	TRBV6-1	few	TGTGCCAGCAGTCGGTATCGCAGCAATGACTACAATGAGCAGTTCTTC	CASSRYRSNDYNEQFF
TRBD1	TRBJ1-1	TRBV5-8	-	TGTGCCAGCAGCGACCACAGGGGCACTGAAGCTTTCTTT	CASSDHRGTEAFF
-	TRBJ1-2	TRBV29-1	-	TGCGGCGTTGAAGATCTAGTAATTAACTATGGCTACACCTTC	CGVEDLVINYGYTF
-	TRBJ2-1	TRBV5-1	few	TGCGCCAGCGCCTCTTACCGCGCCAGTTCCTACAATGAGCAGTTCTTC	CASASYRASSYNEQFF
-	TRBJ2-7	TRBV6-1	-	TGTGCCAGCAGTGAAGGGTGGATCTACGAGCAGTACTTC	CASSEGWIYEQYF
-	TRBJ2-4	TRBV20-1	few	TGCAGTGCTATAGGGGATGCCAAAAACATTCAGTACTTC	CSAIGDAKNIQYF
TRBD1	TRBJ2-7	TRBV6-5	few	TGTGCCAGCAGATTAGGACAGGGTAGCTACGAGCAGTACTTC	CASRLGQGSYEQYF
TRBD2	TRBJ2-1	TRBV11-2	-	TGTGCCAGCAGCTCCTTTAGCGGGGATGCTTACAATGAGCAGTTCTTC	CASSSFSGDAYNEQFF
-	TRBJ1-2	TRBV10-3	-	TGTGCCATCAGTGAGTCGCAGCTCTATGGCTACACCTTC	CAISESQLYGYTF
-	TRBJ2-7	TRBV12-3/TRBV12-4	-	TGTGCCAGCACCAAAGGGGTGGCGGGTCACTACGAGCAGTACTTC	CASTKGVAGHYEQYF
-	TRBJ2-1	TRBV7-9	few	TGTGCCAGCAGCTTCGGACAGTCACATGAGCAGTTCTTC	CASSFGQSHEQFF
-	TRBJ1-6	TRBV5-5	few	TGTGCCAGCAGCTTGGAGGATGCACCCCTCCACTTT	CASSLEDAPLHF
-	TRBJ1-2	TRBV6-1	-	-	CASSSSDNGYTF
TRBD2	TRBJ2-5	TRBV28	few	TGTGCCAGCATCCCGGGACTAGTCGCCGATGAGCAGTACTTC	CASIPGLVADEQYF
TRBD2	TRBJ2-1	TRBV20-1	-	TGCAGTGCTACAGGACTAGCGGGAGGGCCTCAGCAGTTCTTC	CSATGLAGGPQQFF
TRBD1	TRBJ2-7	TRBV24-1	-	TGTGCCACCAGTGATTTCGGGACAGGGAACTCCTACAATGAGCAGTACTTC	CATSDFGTGNSYNEQYF
-	TRBJ2-3	TRBV5-1	few	TGCGCCAGCAGCCTAGGGGATCCCCGCACAGATACGCAGTATTTT	CASSLGDPRTDTQYF
TRBD1	TRBJ2-5	TRBV10-3	-	TGTGCCATCAAACCGGACAGGGTATTTTTAAGCAATGAGCAGTACTTC	CAIKPDRVFLSNEQYF
-	TRBJ2-5	TRBV6-2/TRBV6-3	-	TGTGCCAGCAGACCTGGCAGGGCCACTCAAGAGACCCAGTACTTC	CASRPGRATQETQYF
-	TRBJ2-7	TRBV6-1	once	TGTGCCAGCAAAAGCAGGGGGGGAAGCTCCTACGAGCAGTACTTC	CASKSRGGSSYEQYF
TRBD2	TRBJ2-2	TRBV30	few	TGTGCCTGGAGTAGACTAGCGGGGGGTTTCACCGGGGAGCTGTTTTTT	CAWSRLAGGFTGELFF
-	TRBJ2-7	TRBV20-1	few	TGCAGTGCTAGAGATCGGGGCTCCGGTTCCGGGTACGAGCAGTACTTC	CSARDRGSGSGYEQYF
TRBD2	TRBJ2-3	TRBV12-3/TRBV12-4	-	TGTGCCAGCAGTCCCCGCCGGGTGGCGGGGGTTAGCACAGATACGCAGTATTTT	CASSPRRVAGVSTDTQYF
TRBD2	TRBJ2-7	TRBV7-9	few	TGTGCCAGCAGCTTTCTAGCGGGAGGGGCCTACGAGCAGTACTTC	CASSFLAGGAYEQYF
TRBD2	TRBJ2-3	TRBV5-6	-	TGTGCCAGCAGGAAAACGGGAGGAGATACGCAGTATTTT	CASRKTGGDTQYF
-	TRBJ1-2	TRBV25-1	-	TGTACCAGCAGTGAATTCCGTTATGGCTACACCTTC	CTSSEFRYGYTF
-	TRBJ1-1	TRBV10-3	once	TGTGCCATCAGTGACCCCGGGCAGGGCGGAACTGAAGCTTTCTTT	CAISDPGQGGTEAFF
TRBD2	TRBJ2-4	TRBV2	-	TGTGCCAGCAGTGAACAGGTAGCGGGATCCAAAAACATTCAGTACTTC	CASSEQVAGSKNIQYF
-	TRBJ1-2	TRBV28	-	TGTGCCAGCAGTTACTTCGGCGGCTACACCTTC	CASSYFGGYTF